A selection of T cell receptor beta chains follows, all from one sample in a study of control samples from healthy donors and cancer patients. Sequencing used immunoSEQ multiplex PCR; TCRdb keeps in-frame clones, though not all of them. Here the sample spans fewer than 200,000 clones, more than 90% being singletons. Material for sequencing was blood. The receptors originated from a man in his thirties or forties in good health. CDR3s include the opening cysteine and the closing phenylalanine or tryptophan. D genes are given only for firm matches. Clone size is shown for a subset of rows, as once, few, many or a class of expanded clone.

>TRBV28|TRBJ1-5|-|14|-
TGTGCCAGCAGTTTGGGGCAGGGCGCTCAGCCCCAGCATTTT
CASSLGQGAQPQHF
>TRBV5-5|TRBJ1-1|-|17|-
TGTGCCAGCAGCTTGGGGATGAGACACATTGTAAACACTGAAGCTTTCTTT
CASSLGMRHIVNTEAFF
>TRBV24-1|TRBJ1-5|once|9|-
TGTGCCACCCAAACGCCCCAGCATTTT
CATQTPQHF
>TRBV4-1|TRBJ1-4|-|14|-
TGCGCCAGCAGCCAAAGTGCGGGAGCCCAAAAACTGTTTTTT
CASSQSAGAQKLFF
>TRBV28|TRBJ1-5|-|14|-
TGTGCCAGCAGTTTATTGCAGGGGAGTCAGCCCCAGCATTTT
CASSLLQGSQPQHF
>TRBV5-6|TRBJ1-2|-|14|-
TGTGCCAGCAGCAAAGGACCAGGGGTGGATGGCTACACCTTC
CASSKGPGVDGYTF
>TRBV5-1|TRBJ2-7|-|12|TRBD1
TGCGCCAGCAGCTCAGGGACAGGGGCGCAGTACTTC
CASSSGTGAQYF
>TRBV2|TRBJ2-5|-|14|-
TGTGCCAGCAGGGGTGGAAGAGGGCAAGAGACCCAGTACTTC
CASRGGRGQETQYF
>TRBV28|TRBJ1-5|-|13|TRBD1
TGTGCCAGCGGAGGGACAGCCCATCAGCCCCAGCATTTT
CASGGTAHQPQHF
>TRBV4-1|TRBJ1-4|-|15|-
TGCGCCAGCAGCCAAGATCTCGGGGGCCGGGAAAAACTGTTTTTT
CASSQDLGGREKLFF
>TRBV7-9|TRBJ2-7|-|15|TRBD2
TGTGCCAGCAGTCTAATAGCGGGAGGGTCCTACGAGCAGTACTTC
CASSLIAGGSYEQYF
>TRBV6-6|TRBJ2-3|-|16|TRBD2
TGTGCCAGCAGTTACACCCTACGGGGGGGGTCAGATACGCAGTATTTT
CASSYTLRGGSDTQYF
>TRBV10-3|TRBJ1-1|-|15|-
TGTGCCATCAGTGAGTCGTGGGGGGCGAGGACTGAAGCTTTCTTT
CAISESWGARTEAFF
>TRBV27|TRBJ1-1|-|17|-
TGTGCCAGCAGTTTATCTTCCCTCCGGAGGGCCGCCACTGAAGCTTTCTTT
CASSLSSLRRAATEAFF
>TRBV6-2/TRBV6-3|TRBJ2-7|-|12|-
TGTGCCAGCAGTTACTCGAGTTTTGAGCAGTACTTC
CASSYSSFEQYF
>TRBV6-1|TRBJ1-4|-|15|-
TGTGCCAGCAGTGAATTGCGTCGGAACGGTGAAAAACTGTTTTTT
CASSELRRNGEKLFF
>TRBV3-1/TRBV3-2|TRBJ1-2|-|14|-
TGTGCCAGCAGCCAGAACGGAGGCGACTATGGCTACACCTTC
CASSQNGGDYGYTF
>TRBV28|TRBJ2-7|-|15|TRBD2
TGTGCCAGCAGTCCGCTAGCGGGAGCGGGGTACGAGCAGTACTTC
CASSPLAGAGYEQYF
>TRBV28|TRBJ1-1|-|12|-
TGTGCCAGCAGCCTTAGTAGAACTGAAGCTTTCTTT
CASSLSRTEAFF
>TRBV30|TRBJ1-2|-|11|-
TGTGCCTGGGCAGCTAACTATGGCTACACCTTC
CAWAANYGYTF
>TRBV6-5|TRBJ2-7|-|14|-
TGTGCCAGCAAGGGGAGAGGACACCTCGACGAGCAGTACTTC
CASKGRGHLDEQYF
>TRBV4-2|TRBJ2-2|once|14|-
TGTGCCAGCAGCCTTACTAGCCCCACCGGGGAGCTGTTTTTT
CASSLTSPTGELFF
>TRBV12-3/TRBV12-4|TRBJ1-5|-|13|TRBD1
TGTGCCAGCAGACCTGACAGGGCTCAGCCCCAGCATTTT
CASRPDRAQPQHF
>TRBV2|TRBJ1-2|-|14|-
TGTGCCAGCAGTTTCCTCGGGACGGATTATGGCTACACCTTC
CASSFLGTDYGYTF